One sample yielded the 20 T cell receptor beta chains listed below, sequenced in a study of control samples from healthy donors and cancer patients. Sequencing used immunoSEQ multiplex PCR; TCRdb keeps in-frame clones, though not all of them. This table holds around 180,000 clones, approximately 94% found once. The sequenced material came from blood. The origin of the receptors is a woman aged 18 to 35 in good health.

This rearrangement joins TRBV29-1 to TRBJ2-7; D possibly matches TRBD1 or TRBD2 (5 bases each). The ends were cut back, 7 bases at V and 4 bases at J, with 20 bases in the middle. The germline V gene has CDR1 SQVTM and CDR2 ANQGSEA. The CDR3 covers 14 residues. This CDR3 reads CSGQSRDGPYEQYF. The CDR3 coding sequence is TGCAGCGGTCAGTCCCGGGACGGACCGTACGAGCAGTACTTC.

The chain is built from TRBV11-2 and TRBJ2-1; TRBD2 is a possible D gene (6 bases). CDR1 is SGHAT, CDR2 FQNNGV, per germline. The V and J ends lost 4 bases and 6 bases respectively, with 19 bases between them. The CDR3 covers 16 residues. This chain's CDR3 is CASSSPSSALANEQFF. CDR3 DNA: TGTGCCAGCAGCTCACCCTCTAGCGCTTTGGCCAATGAGCAGTTCTTC.

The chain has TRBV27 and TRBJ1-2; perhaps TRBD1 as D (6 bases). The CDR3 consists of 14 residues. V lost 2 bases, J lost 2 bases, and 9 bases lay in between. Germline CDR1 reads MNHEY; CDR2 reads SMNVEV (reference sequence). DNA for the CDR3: TGTGCCAGCAGTTTACGAACAGGGAACTATGGCTACACCTTC. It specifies CASSLRTGNYGYTF.

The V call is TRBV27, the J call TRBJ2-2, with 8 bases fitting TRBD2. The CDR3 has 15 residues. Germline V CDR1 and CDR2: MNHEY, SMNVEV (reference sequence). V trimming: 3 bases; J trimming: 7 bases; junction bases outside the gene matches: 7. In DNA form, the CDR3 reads TGTGCCAGCAGTTTTCAGCGGGAGTGGGGCGGGGAGCTGTTTTTT. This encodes CASSFQREWGGELFF.

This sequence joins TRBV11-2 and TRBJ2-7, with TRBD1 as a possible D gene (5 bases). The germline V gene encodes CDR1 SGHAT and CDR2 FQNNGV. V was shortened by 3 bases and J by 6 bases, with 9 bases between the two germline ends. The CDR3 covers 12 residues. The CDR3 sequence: CASSFVDTEQYF. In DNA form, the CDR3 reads TGTGCCAGCAGCTTTGTGGACACCGAGCAGTACTTC.

CDR3 sequence (DNA): TGCGCCACGGGTCGCGTTGGCACAGATACGCAGTATTTT. It yields the protein CATGRVGTDTQYF. The chain carries TRBV5-1 and TRBJ2-3; D unclear. V was clipped by 9 bases and J by 1 base, with 12 bases between them. The germline CDR1 and CDR2 sequences are SGHRS and YFSETQ. The CDR3 is made up of 13 amino acids.

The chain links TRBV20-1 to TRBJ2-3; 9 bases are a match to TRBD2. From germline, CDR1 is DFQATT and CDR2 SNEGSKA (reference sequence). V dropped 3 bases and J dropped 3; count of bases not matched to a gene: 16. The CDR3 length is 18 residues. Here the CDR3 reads CSASDRRDAGGITDTQYF. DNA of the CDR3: TGCAGTGCTAGTGATAGAAGGGATGCGGGGGGGATTACAGATACGCAGTATTTT.

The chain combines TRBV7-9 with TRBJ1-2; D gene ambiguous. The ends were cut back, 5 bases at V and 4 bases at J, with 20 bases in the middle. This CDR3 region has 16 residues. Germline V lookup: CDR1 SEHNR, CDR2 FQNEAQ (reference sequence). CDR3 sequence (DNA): TGTGCCAGCAGCACCTCCAAGCGGGCCGGCCCCTATGGCTACACCTTC. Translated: CASSTSKRAGPYGYTF. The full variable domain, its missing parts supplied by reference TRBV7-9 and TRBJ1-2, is DTGVSQNPRHKITKRGQNVTFRCDPISEHNRLYWYRQTLGQGPEFLTYFQNEAQLEKSRLLSDRFSAERPKGSFSTLEIQRTEQGDSAMYLCASSTSKRAGPYGYTFGSGTRLTVV.

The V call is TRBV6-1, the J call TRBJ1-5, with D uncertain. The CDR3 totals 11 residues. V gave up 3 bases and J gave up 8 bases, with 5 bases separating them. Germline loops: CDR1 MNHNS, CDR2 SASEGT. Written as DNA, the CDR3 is TGTGCCAGCAGTGACGATAAGCCCCAGCATTTT. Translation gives CASSDDKPQHF.

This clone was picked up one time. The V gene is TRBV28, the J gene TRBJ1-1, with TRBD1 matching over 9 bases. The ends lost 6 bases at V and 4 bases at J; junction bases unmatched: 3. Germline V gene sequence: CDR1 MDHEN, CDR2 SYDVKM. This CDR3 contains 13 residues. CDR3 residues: CASRGTGFTEAFF. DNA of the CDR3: TGTGCCAGCAGAGGGACAGGGTTCACTGAAGCTTTCTTT.

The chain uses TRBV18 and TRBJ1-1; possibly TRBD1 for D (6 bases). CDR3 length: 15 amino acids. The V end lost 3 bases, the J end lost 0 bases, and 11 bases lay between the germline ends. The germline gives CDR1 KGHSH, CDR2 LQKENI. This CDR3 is CASSPQGTMNTEAFF. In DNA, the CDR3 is TGTGCCAGCTCACCCCAGGGGACCATGAACACTGAAGCTTTCTTT.

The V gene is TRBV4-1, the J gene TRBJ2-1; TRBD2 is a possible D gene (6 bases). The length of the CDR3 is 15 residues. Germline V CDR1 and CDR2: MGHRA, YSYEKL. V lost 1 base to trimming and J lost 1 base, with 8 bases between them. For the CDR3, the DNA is TGCGCCAGCAGCCAAGCCGGGACTTCCTACAATGAGCAGTTCTTC. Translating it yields CASSQAGTSYNEQFF.

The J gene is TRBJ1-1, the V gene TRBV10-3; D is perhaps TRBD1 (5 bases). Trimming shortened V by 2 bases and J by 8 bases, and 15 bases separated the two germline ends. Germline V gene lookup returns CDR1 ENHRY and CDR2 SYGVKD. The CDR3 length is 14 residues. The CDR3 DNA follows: TGTGCCATCAGTGAGGGCGGGGCAGCCTCGGAAGCTTTCTTT. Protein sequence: CAISEGGAASEAFF.

CDR3 DNA sequence: TGTGCCAGCTCACCTATCGCTTCGAATGGTAACTATGGCTACACCTTC. This gives the protein CASSPIASNGNYGYTF. J is TRBJ1-2 and V is TRBV18; D is uncertain. Trimming pared 3 bases from V and 1 base from J, leaving 15 bases between. The CDR3 extends over 16 amino acids. CDR1 is KGHSH and CDR2 is LQKENI in the germline V gene.

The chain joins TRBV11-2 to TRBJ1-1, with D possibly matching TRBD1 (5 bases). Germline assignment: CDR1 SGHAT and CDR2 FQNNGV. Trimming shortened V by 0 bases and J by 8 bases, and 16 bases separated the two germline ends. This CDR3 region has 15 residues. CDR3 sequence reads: CASSLDGVAGREAFF. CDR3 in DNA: TGTGCCAGCAGCTTAGATGGCGTGGCAGGGCGCGAAGCTTTCTTT. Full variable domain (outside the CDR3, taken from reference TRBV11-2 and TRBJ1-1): EAGVAQSPRYKIIEKRQSVAFWCNPISGHATLYWYQQILGQGPKLLIQFQNNGVVDDSQLPKDRFSAERLKGVDSTLKIQPAKLEDSAVYLCASSLDGVAGREAFFGQGTRLTVV.

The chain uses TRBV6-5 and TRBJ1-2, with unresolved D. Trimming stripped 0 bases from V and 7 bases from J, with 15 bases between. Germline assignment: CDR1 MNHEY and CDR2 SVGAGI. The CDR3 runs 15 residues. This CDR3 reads CASSYSILTLAGYTF. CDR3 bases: TGTGCCAGCAGTTACTCGATTCTGACCCTTGCTGGCTACACCTTC.

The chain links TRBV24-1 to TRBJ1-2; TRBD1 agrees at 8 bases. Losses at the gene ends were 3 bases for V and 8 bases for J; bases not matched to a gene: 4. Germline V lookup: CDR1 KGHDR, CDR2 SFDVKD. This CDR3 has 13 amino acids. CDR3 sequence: CATSDQQGDGYTF. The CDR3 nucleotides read TGTGCCACCAGTGATCAACAGGGGGACGGCTACACCTTC.

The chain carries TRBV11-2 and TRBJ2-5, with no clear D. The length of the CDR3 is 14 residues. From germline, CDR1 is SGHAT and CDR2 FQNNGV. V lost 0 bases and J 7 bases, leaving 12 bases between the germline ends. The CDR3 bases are TGTGCCAGCAGCTTAGATTCAGGCCCAGGGACCCAGTACTTC. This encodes CASSLDSGPGTQYF.

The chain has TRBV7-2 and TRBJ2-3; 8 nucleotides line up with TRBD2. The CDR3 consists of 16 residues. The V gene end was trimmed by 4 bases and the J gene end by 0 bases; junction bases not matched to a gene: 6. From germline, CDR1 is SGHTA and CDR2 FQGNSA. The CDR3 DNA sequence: TGTGCCAGCAGCTCGAGGGCGGGGGGAAGCACAGATACGCAGTATTTT. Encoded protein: CASSSRAGGSTDTQYF. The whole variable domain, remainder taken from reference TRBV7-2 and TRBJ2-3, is GAGVSQSPSNKVTEKGKDVELRCDPISGHTALYWYRQSLGQGLEFLIYFQGNSAPDKSGLPSDRFSAERTGGSVSTLTIQRTQQEDSAVYLCASSSRAGGSTDTQYFGPGTRLTVL.

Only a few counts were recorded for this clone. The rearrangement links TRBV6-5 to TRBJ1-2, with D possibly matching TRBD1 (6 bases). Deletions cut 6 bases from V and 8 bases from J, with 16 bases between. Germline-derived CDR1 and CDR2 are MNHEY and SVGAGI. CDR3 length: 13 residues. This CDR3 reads CASSLDGGQGYTF. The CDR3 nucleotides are TGTGCCAGCAGCCTTGATGGGGGGCAGGGCTACACCTTC.